One T cell receptor (beta chain) is described in this entry. The data were obtained in a study of cytomegalovirus exposure and HLA in healthy donors. Germline lookup yields CDR1 SGHTA and CDR2 FQGTGA. CDR3 length equals 13 residues. V was trimmed by 3 bases and J by 0 bases, leaving 5 bases between them. The PCR contained 60 Vbeta and 13 Jbeta primers. Repertoires were generated with immunoSEQ multiplex PCR, while TCRdb's copy carries only in-frame clones and drops some. The sample carries fewer than 200,000 clones, 80% recorded once. V usage is TRBV7-3 and J usage is TRBJ2-5; D is perhaps TRBD2 (5 bases). The material sequenced was PBMCs. The clonotype comes from a man aged 18-30 years in good health and CMV-seropositive. The CDR3 sequence: CASSLTNQETQYF. DNA of the CDR3: TGTGCCAGCAGCTTGACTAACCAAGAGACCCAGTACTTC.